This TCR beta chain was obtained from a study of CD8+CD57+ T cells in acquired aplastic anemia. Germline V gives CDR1 ENHRY, CDR2 SYGVKD. The V and J ends lost 6 bases and 0 bases, in that order; junction bases with no gene match: 4. This CDR3 is built from 15 residues. Sequencing was done on patients that had shown CD8+CD57+ cell expansion by flow cytometry. For CDR3 and TCR beta VDJ profiling, genomic DNA was the template used. MiXCR, applied by TCRdb to the reads, yields one record per CDR3 protein. The data show about 240,000 distinct CDR3 sequences, with around half seen just once and about 8.3% held by the top ten.

The J gene is TRBJ1-1, the V gene TRBV10-3, with TRBD1 matching 10 bases. Sequences were obtained from sorted CD4+, CD8+, or CD8+CD57+ T cells (not recorded which) from PBMCs. The clonotype was recovered from a human donor with aplastic anemia. CDR3: CAIRGTGDVNTEAFF. CDR3 sequence (DNA): TGTGCCATCAGAGGGACAGGGGACGTGAACACTGAAGCTTTCTTT.